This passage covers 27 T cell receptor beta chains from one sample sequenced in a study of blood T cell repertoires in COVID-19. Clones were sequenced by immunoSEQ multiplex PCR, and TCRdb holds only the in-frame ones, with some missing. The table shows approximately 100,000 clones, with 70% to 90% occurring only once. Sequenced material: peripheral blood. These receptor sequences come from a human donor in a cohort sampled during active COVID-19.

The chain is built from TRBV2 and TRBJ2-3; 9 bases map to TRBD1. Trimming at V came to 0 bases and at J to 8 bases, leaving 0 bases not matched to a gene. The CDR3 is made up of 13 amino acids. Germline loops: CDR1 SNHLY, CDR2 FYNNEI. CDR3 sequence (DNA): TGTGCCAGCAGTGAAGCGACAGGGGGTACGCAGTATTTT. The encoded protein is CASSEATGGTQYF.

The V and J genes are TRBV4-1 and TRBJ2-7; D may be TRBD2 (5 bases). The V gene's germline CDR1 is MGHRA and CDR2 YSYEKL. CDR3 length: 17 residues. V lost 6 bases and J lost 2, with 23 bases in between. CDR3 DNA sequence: TGCGCCAGCAGACGCGCCCTTGTAAGGGAGAGCGCCTACGAGCAGTACTTC. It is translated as CASRRALVRESAYEQYF.

This CDR3 is CASSQDSGTGGSDTQYF. The DNA for the CDR3 is TGCGCCAGCAGCCAAGATAGCGGGACAGGGGGATCAGATACGCAGTATTTT. This chain connects TRBV4-1 to TRBJ2-3; 11 bases are a match to TRBD1. V was clipped by 0 bases and J by 4 bases; unmatched bases: 6. The CDR3 is 17 amino acids. The germline CDR1 and CDR2 sequences are MGHRA and YSYEKL.

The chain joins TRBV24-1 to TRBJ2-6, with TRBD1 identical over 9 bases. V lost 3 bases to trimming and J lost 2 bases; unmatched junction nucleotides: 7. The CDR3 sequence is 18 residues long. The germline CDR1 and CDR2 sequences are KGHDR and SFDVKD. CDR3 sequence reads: CATSDGWTGAPGANVLTF. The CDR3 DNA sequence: TGTGCCACCAGTGATGGCTGGACAGGGGCCCCTGGGGCCAACGTCCTGACTTTC.

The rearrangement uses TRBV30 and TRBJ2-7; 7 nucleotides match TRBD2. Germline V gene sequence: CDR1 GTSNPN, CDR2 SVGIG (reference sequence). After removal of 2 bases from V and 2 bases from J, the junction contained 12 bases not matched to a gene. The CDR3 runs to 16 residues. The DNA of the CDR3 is TGTGCCTGGAGTCGAAGGGTCGGGGAGGGAACCTACGAGCAGTACTTC. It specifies CAWSRRVGEGTYEQYF.

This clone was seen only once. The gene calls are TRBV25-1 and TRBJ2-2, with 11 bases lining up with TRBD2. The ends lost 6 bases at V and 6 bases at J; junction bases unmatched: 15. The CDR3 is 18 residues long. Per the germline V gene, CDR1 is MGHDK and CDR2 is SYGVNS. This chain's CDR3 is CASSETLRLAGGPGELFF. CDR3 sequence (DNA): TGTGCCAGCAGCGAAACCCTGCGGTTAGCGGGAGGGCCCGGGGAGCTGTTTTTT.

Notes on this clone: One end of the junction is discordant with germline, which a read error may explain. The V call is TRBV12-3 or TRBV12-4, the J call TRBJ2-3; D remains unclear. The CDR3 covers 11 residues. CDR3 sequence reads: CASSLLGPIPF. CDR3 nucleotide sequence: TGTGCCAGCAGTTTACTCGGTCCGATACCATTT.

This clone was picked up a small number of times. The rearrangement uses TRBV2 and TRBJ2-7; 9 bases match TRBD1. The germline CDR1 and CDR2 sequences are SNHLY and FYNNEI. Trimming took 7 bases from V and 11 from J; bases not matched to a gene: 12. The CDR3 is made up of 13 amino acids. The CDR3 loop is CASKGQGPYGEYF. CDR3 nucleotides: TGTGCCAGCAAAGGACAGGGGCCGTACGGGGAGTACTTC.

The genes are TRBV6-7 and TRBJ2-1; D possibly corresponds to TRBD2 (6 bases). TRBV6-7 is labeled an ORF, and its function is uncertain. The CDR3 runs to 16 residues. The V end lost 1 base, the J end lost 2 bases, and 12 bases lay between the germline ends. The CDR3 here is CASSYWGEDTYNEQFF. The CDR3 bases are TGTGCCAGCAGTTACTGGGGGGAAGACACCTACAATGAGCAGTTCTTC.

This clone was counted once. The CDR3 nucleotides read TGCGCCAGCAGCTTGGGAGAGGCCCTGGATACGCAGTATTTT. Its translation is CASSLGEALDTQYF. This chain uses TRBV5-1 with TRBJ2-3; D is unresolved. The CDR3 runs 14 residues. CDR1 is SGHRS and CDR2 is YFSETQ in the germline V gene. V gave up 0 bases and J gave up 6 bases, with 11 bases separating them.

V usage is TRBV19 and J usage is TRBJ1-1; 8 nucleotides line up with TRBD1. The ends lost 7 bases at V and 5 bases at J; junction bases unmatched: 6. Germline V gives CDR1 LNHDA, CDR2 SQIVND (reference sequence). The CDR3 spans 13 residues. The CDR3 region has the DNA TGTGCCAGTATCAAGACAGGGGCTACTGAAGCTTTCTTT. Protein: CASIKTGATEAFF.

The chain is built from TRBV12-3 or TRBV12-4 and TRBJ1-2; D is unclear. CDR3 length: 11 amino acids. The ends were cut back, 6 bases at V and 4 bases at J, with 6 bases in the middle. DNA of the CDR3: TGTGCCAGCAGCGACATCTATGGCTACACCTTC. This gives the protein CASSDIYGYTF.

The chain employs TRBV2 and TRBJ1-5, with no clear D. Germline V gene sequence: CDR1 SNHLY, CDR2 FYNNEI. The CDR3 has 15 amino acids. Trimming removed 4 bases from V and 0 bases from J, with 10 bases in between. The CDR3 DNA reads TGTGCCAGCAGTGTACTGCTAGCTAGCAATCAGCCCCAGCATTTT. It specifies CASSVLLASNQPQHF.

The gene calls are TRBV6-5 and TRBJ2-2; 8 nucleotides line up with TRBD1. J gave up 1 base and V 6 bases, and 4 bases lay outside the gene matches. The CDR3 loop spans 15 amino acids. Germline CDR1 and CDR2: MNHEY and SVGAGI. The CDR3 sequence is CASSAGTGNTGELFF. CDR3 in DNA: TGTGCCAGCAGCGCCGGGACAGGGAACACCGGGGAGCTGTTTTTT.

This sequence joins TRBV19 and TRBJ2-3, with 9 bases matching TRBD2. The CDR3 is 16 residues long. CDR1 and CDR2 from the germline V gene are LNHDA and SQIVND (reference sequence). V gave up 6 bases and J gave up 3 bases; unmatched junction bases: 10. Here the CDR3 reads CASRGVRGGLTDTQYF. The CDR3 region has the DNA TGTGCCAGTAGAGGGGTGCGGGGGGGCCTGACAGATACGCAGTATTTT.

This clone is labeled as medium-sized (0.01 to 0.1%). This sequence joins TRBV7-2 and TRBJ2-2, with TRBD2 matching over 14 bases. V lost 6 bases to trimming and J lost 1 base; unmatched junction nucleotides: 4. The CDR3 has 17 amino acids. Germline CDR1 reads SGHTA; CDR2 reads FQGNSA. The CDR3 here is CASRGLAGGQNTGELFF. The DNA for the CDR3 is TGTGCCAGCAGAGGACTAGCGGGGGGTCAGAACACCGGGGAGCTGTTTTTT.

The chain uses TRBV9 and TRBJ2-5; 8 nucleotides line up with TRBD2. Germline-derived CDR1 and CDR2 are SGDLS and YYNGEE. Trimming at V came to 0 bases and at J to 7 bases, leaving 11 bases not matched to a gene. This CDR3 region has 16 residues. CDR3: CASSVGRAGEIGTQYF. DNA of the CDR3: TGTGCCAGCAGCGTAGGGCGAGCGGGAGAGATTGGGACCCAGTACTTC. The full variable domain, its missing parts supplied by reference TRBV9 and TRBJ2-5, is DSGVTQTPKHLITATGQRVTLRCSPRSGDLSVYWYQQSLDQGLQFLIQYYNGEERAKGNILERFSAQQFPDLHSELNLSSLELGDSALYFCASSVGRAGEIGTQYFGPGTRLLVL.

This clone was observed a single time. The CDR3 coding sequence is TGCAGCGTTGAACAACAGCAGAACACTGAAGCTTTCTTT. Translated, it gives CSVEQQQNTEAFF. This rearrangement joins TRBV29-1 to TRBJ1-1; no definite D call. This CDR3 is 13 amino acids long. Germline V lookup: CDR1 SQVTM, CDR2 ANQGSEA. The germline V and J ends were trimmed by 2 bases and 1 base, with 8 bases remaining between them.

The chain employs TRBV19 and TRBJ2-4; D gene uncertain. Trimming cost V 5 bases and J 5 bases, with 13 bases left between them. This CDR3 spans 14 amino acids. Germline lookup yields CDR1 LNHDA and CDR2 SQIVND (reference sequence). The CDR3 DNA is TGTGCCAGTAGTGTCCCCGACATGGAAAACATTCAGTACTTC. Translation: CASSVPDMENIQYF.

For the CDR3, the DNA is TGTGCCAGCAGCTTATCCCCCACACAAGAGACCCAGTACTTC. Translating it yields CASSLSPTQETQYF. This chain links TRBV7-6 with TRBJ2-5; D is unresolved. The CDR3 loop spans 14 amino acids. V gave up 2 bases and J gave up 2 bases, with 9 bases separating them. Germline CDR1 SGHVS, CDR2 FNYEAQ.

In DNA, the CDR3 is TGTGCCAGCAGTAAGGGGACACATGGCTACACCTTC. Its protein is CASSKGTHGYTF. This chain joins TRBV28 and TRBJ1-2; maybe TRBD1 (6 bases). Germline values: CDR1 MDHEN, CDR2 SYDVKM. Deletions cut 5 bases from V and 6 bases from J, with 10 bases between. This CDR3 comprises 12 residues.

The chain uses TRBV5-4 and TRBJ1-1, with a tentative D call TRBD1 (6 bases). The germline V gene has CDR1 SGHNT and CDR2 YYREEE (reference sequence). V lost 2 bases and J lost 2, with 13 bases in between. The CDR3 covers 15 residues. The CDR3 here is CASSLGGTGNTEAFF. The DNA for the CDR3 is TGTGCCAGCAGCTTAGGGGGTACGGGAAACACTGAAGCTTTCTTT. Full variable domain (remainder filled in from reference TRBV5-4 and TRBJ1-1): ETGVTQSPTHLIKTRGQQVTLRCSSQSGHNTVSWYQQALGQGPQFIFQYYREEENGRGNFPPRFSGLQFPNYSSELNVNALELDDSALYLCASSLGGTGNTEAFFGQGTRLTVV.

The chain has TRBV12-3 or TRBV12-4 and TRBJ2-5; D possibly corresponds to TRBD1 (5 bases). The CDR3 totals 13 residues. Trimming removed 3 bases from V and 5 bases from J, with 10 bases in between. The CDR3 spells CASSFAGRETQYF. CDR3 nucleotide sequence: TGTGCCAGCAGTTTCGCAGGGCGTGAGACCCAGTACTTC.

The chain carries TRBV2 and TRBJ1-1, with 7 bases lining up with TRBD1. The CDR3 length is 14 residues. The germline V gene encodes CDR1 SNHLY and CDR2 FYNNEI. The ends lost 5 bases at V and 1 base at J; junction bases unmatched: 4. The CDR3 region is CASSIRDRNTEAFF. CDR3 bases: TGTGCCAGCAGTATCCGGGACAGGAACACTGAAGCTTTCTTT.

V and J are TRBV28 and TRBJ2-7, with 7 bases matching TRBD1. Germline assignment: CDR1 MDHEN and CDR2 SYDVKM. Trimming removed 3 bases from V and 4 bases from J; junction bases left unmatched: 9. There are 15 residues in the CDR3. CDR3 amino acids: CASSLRGGELYEQYF. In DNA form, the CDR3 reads TGTGCCAGCAGTTTGAGAGGGGGCGAACTTTACGAGCAGTACTTC.

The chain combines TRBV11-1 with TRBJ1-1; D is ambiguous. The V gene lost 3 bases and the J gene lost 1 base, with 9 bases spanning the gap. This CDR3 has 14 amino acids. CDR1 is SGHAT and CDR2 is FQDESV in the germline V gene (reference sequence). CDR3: CASSFFTGNTEAFF. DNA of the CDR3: TGTGCCAGCAGCTTTTTTACGGGGAACACTGAAGCTTTCTTT.

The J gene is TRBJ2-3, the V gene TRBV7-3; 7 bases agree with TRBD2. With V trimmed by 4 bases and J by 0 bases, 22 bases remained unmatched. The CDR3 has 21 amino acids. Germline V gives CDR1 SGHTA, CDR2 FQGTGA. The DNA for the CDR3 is TGTGCCAGCAGCTCTGCCCCGGGAGGTTACGGGGACCCAACTAGCACAGATACGCAGTATTTT. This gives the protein CASSSAPGGYGDPTSTDTQYF.